The 22 T cell receptor beta chains in this list originate from one sample, sequenced in a study of blood T cell repertoires in COVID-19. Assay: immunoSEQ multiplex PCR; the TCRdb copy retains only in-frame clones and omits some. This table holds 30,000 to 40,000 clones, approximately 86% found once. Input material: peripheral blood. These receptor sequences come from a man between 50 and 59 years old with active COVID-19.

V usage is TRBV4-1 and J usage is TRBJ1-6; D is perhaps TRBD1 (5 bases). Trimming stripped 0 bases from V and 0 bases from J, with 15 bases between. CDR1 and CDR2 (germline): MGHRA, YSYEKL. CDR3 length: 19 amino acids. In nucleotides, the CDR3 is TGCGCCAGCAGCCAAGATTGGTCGGCAGGGTCCTCCTATAATTCACCCCTCCACTTT. It yields the protein CASSQDWSAGSSYNSPLHF.

The chain carries TRBV6-5 and TRBJ1-1, with D perhaps TRBD1 (6 bases). The CDR3 has 14 residues. CDR1 and CDR2 from the germline V gene are MNHEY and SVGAGI. Trimming left V 7 bases short and J 0 bases short, with 12 bases between. The CDR3 here is CASKGGMMNTEAFF. The DNA for the CDR3 is TGTGCCAGCAAGGGGGGGATGATGAACACTGAAGCTTTCTTT.

The chain uses TRBV6-2 or TRBV6-3 and TRBJ1-1; the match to TRBD1 covers 7 bases. The CDR3 has 13 residues. Germline V CDR1 and CDR2: MNHEY, SVGEGT. J gave up 10 bases and V 2 bases, and 7 bases lay outside the gene matches. DNA of the CDR3: TGTGCCAGCAGTTACGGTCCGACAGGGATAGCTTTCTTT. Amino acids: CASSYGPTGIAFF.

This clone was observed a single time. The rearrangement uses TRBV5-5 and TRBJ2-7; 12 bases fit TRBD2. Losses at the gene ends were 3 bases for V and 7 bases for J; bases not matched to a gene: 5. CDR3 size: 14 residues. Germline loops: CDR1 SGHKS, CDR2 YYEKEE (reference sequence). The CDR3 coding sequence is TGTGCCAGCAGCTCTAGCGGGGGGGCCCGGGAGCAGTACTTC. It encodes CASSSSGGAREQYF.

V gene TRBV7-9 combines with J gene TRBJ2-5, with 11 positions matching TRBD2. CDR1 is SEHNR, CDR2 FQNEAQ, per germline (reference sequence). The trim removed 6 bases at V and 1 base at J, leaving 7 bases unmatched. CDR3 length: 16 residues. The CDR3 DNA reads TGTGCCAGCAGTTCACGACTAGCGGGGATCCAAGAGACCCAGTACTTC. Its protein is CASSSRLAGIQETQYF.

This chain uses TRBV19 with TRBJ1-6; 9 positions agree with TRBD1. The CDR3 consists of 15 residues. CDR1 and CDR2 (germline): LNHDA, SQIVND (reference sequence). Germline trimming cut 3 bases from V and 10 bases from J; bases unmatched to any gene: 7. CDR3 region: CASSIPDRGKSPLHF. The CDR3 DNA follows: TGTGCCAGTAGTATCCCAGACAGGGGGAAATCACCCCTCCACTTT. Combining the CDR3 with reference TRBV19 and TRBJ1-6 gives the whole variable domain DGGITQSPKYLFRKEGQNVTLSCEQNLNHDAMYWYRQDPGQGLRLIYYSQIVNDFQKGDIAEGYSVSREKKESFPLTVTSAQKNPTAFYLCASSIPDRGKSPLHFGNGTRLTVT.

The gene calls are TRBV5-4 and TRBJ2-7, with D possibly being TRBD1 (5 bases). Trimming shortened V by 3 bases and J by 3 bases, and 10 bases separated the two germline ends. From germline, CDR1 is SGHNT and CDR2 YYREEE (reference sequence). The CDR3 covers 13 residues. CDR3: CASSSARDYEQYF. The CDR3 DNA reads TGTGCCAGCAGCTCGGCCAGGGACTACGAGCAGTACTTC.

The gene calls are TRBV6-5 and TRBJ2-1; 7 bases are a match to TRBD1. Trimming removed 6 bases from V and 7 bases from J; junction bases left unmatched: 12. The CDR3 runs to 15 residues. The germline gives CDR1 MNHEY, CDR2 SVGAGI. CDR3: CASRGSGQILNEQFF. CDR3 DNA: TGTGCCAGCAGAGGATCGGGACAGATATTAAATGAGCAGTTCTTC.

This sequence joins TRBV7-2 and TRBJ1-2, with D hard to call. Germline V lookup: CDR1 SGHTA, CDR2 FQGNSA. V was pared by 1 base and J by 4 bases, with 10 bases between. The CDR3 totals 14 residues. Here the CDR3 DNA reads TGTGCCAGCAGCTTAGGGGCTCCGTTCTATGGCTACACCTTC. As protein: CASSLGAPFYGYTF.

The chain has TRBV20-1 and TRBJ1-1; D unclear. The CDR3 contains 11 residues. Germline-derived CDR1 and CDR2 are DFQATT and SNEGSKA (reference sequence). Trimming stripped 4 bases from V and 8 bases from J, with 11 bases between. This CDR3 is CSAMENLEAFF. In DNA form, the CDR3 reads TGCAGTGCTATGGAGAATTTGGAAGCTTTCTTT.

The CDR3, as DNA: TGTGCCAGTAGTATTCAGGGTTACAATGAGCAGTTCTTC. Translating gives CASSIQGYNEQFF. This chain uses TRBV19 with TRBJ2-1, with a tentative D call TRBD1 (5 bases). Germline assignment: CDR1 LNHDA and CDR2 SQIVND (reference sequence). V lost 3 bases and J 4 bases, leaving 7 bases between the germline ends. There are 13 residues in the CDR3. Full variable domain (missing parts from reference TRBV19 and TRBJ2-1): DGGITQSPKYLFRKEGQNVTLSCEQNLNHDAMYWYRQDPGQGLRLIYYSQIVNDFQKGDIAEGYSVSREKKESFPLTVTSAQKNPTAFYLCASSIQGYNEQFFGPGTRLTVL.

The genes are TRBV18 and TRBJ1-6; the match to TRBD1 covers 11 bases. The V and J ends lost 5 bases and 7 bases, in that order; junction bases with no gene match: 4. This CDR3 has 15 amino acids. The germline gives CDR1 KGHSH, CDR2 LQKENI. The chain's CDR3 is CASSRDRGANSPLHF. The CDR3 nucleotides are TGTGCCAGCTCAAGGGACAGGGGGGCCAATTCACCCCTCCACTTT. The full variable domain, its missing parts supplied by reference TRBV18 and TRBJ1-6, is NAGVMQNPRHLVRRRGQEARLRCSPMKGHSHVYWYRQLPEEGLKFMVYLQKENIIDESGMPKERFSAEFPKEGPSILRIQQVVRGDSAAYFCASSRDRGANSPLHFGNGTRLTVT.

The rearrangement uses TRBV24-1 and TRBJ1-2; TRBD1 might be the D (5 bases). The CDR3 runs to 13 residues. V lost 3 bases to trimming and J lost 8 bases, with 12 bases between them. Germline V lookup: CDR1 KGHDR, CDR2 SFDVKD. The CDR3, as DNA: TGTGCCACCAGTGATCGGGACTGGAAGGGCTACACCTTC. Translation: CATSDRDWKGYTF.

V is TRBV2 and J is TRBJ2-7, with 8 bases aligning to TRBD1. J gave up 4 bases and V 8 bases, and 10 bases lay outside the gene matches. CDR3 size: 14 residues. Germline V CDR1 and CDR2: SNHLY, FYNNEI. The DNA of the CDR3 is TGTGCCAGCCTGACCGGGACAGGTGGTTACGAGCAGTACTTC. It translates to CASLTGTGGYEQYF.

The chain has TRBV19 and TRBJ1-5; D is uncertain. Per germline, CDR1 LNHDA and CDR2 SQIVND (reference sequence). The germline V and J ends were trimmed by 6 bases and 4 bases, with 13 bases remaining between them. This CDR3 is 14 amino acids long. CDR3: CASRTLAVNQPQHF. Written as DNA, the CDR3 is TGTGCCAGTAGAACACTAGCCGTAAATCAGCCCCAGCATTTT.

By frequency in the sample, this clone is medium-sized (0.01 to 0.1%). The J gene is TRBJ2-2, the V gene TRBV4-1; 8 positions agree with TRBD2. This CDR3 has 18 residues. V lost 0 bases, J lost 1 base, and 7 bases stayed unmatched. Per the germline V gene, CDR1 is MGHRA and CDR2 is YSYEKL. The CDR3 loop is CASSQDRTSGWNTGELFF. Here the CDR3 DNA reads TGCGCCAGCAGCCAAGATCGCACTAGCGGATGGAACACCGGGGAGCTGTTTTTT.

The chain carries TRBV19 and TRBJ2-6; D gene unclear. The CDR3 totals 12 residues. Between the trimmed V and J ends, which lost 8 bases and 7 bases, there was a span of 9 bases. Germline V gives CDR1 LNHDA, CDR2 SQIVND (reference sequence). Here the CDR3 DNA reads TGTGCCAGTGGCGGAATAGCCAACGTCCTGACTTTC. It encodes CASGGIANVLTF.

The chain carries TRBV29-1 and TRBJ2-5; TRBD1 aligns across 10 bases. V was clipped by 7 bases and J by 4 bases; unmatched bases: 9. The germline CDR1 and CDR2 sequences are SQVTM and ANQGSEA. The CDR3 has 14 residues. Here the CDR3 DNA reads TGCAGCGCTGGACAGGGGGGACTTTCAGAGACCCAGTACTTC. This sequence encodes CSAGQGGLSETQYF.

The chain links TRBV7-2 to TRBJ2-5; 14 positions agree with TRBD2. The length of the CDR3 is 17 residues. Unmatched junction bases numbered 12, after V lost 6 bases and J lost 6 bases. Germline V CDR1 and CDR2: SGHTA, FQGNSA. CDR3 sequence reads: CASSSLLTSGGGKTQYF. CDR3 nucleotides: TGTGCCAGCAGTTCACTTTTGACTAGCGGGGGGGGAAAGACCCAGTACTTC.

The chain recombines TRBV28 with TRBJ1-2, with a weak D call TRBD1 (6 bases). Germline V gives CDR1 MDHEN, CDR2 SYDVKM. The CDR3 consists of 13 residues. Trimming removed 7 bases at V and 6 bases at J, with 15 bases between. The CDR3 sequence: CASTTGGADGYTF. The CDR3 nucleotides read TGTGCCAGCACCACCGGGGGGGCCGATGGCTACACCTTC.

The V call is TRBV7-9, the J call TRBJ2-3, with 9 bases aligning to TRBD1. Germline V gives CDR1 SEHNR, CDR2 FQNEAQ (reference sequence). With V trimmed by 5 bases and J by 0 bases, 6 bases remained unmatched. The CDR3 runs to 16 residues. As DNA, the CDR3 is TGTGCCAGCAGCGGACGGGACAGGGCTAGCACAGATACGCAGTATTTT. Residues: CASSGRDRASTDTQYF.

The gene calls are TRBV5-4 and TRBJ2-7, with 7 bases identical to TRBD2. This CDR3 comprises 12 residues. CDR1 and CDR2 (germline): SGHNT, YYREEE (reference sequence). J gave up 7 bases and V 0 bases, and 1 base lay outside the gene matches. CDR3 region: CASSLEAGEQYF. The CDR3 DNA reads TGTGCCAGCAGCTTGGAAGCGGGGGAGCAGTACTTC.